The sequence of this T cell receptor (beta chain) was determined in a study of T cell responses to AZD1222 COVID-19 vaccine. General observations from the study: White British ancestry dominated among donors, who included more females, and clonal diversity was possibly underestimated. Per reports, nearly half of all spike-specific TCRs target regions that are unmutated in variants.

This clone was recorded a few times. Its antigen is undetermined. Assay: immunoSEQ multiplex PCR; the TCRdb copy retains only in-frame clones and omits some. The table has 100,000 to 150,000 clones, around 84% seen once. This clonotype was obtained from an adult in good health. Sequencing used peripheral blood, obtained on day 0 of AZD1222 vaccination.

The CDR3 DNA reads as TGTGCCAGCAGCTTTCGACAGGGTGGTCGGGATAGCAATCAGCCCCAGCATTTT. This encodes CASSFRQGGRDSNQPQHF. This chain connects TRBV7-3 to TRBJ1-5; the match to TRBD1 covers 7 bases. This CDR3 contains 18 residues. Germline V gives CDR1 SGHTA, CDR2 FQGTGA. V lost 3 bases and J lost 0; bases outside the gene matches: 11.